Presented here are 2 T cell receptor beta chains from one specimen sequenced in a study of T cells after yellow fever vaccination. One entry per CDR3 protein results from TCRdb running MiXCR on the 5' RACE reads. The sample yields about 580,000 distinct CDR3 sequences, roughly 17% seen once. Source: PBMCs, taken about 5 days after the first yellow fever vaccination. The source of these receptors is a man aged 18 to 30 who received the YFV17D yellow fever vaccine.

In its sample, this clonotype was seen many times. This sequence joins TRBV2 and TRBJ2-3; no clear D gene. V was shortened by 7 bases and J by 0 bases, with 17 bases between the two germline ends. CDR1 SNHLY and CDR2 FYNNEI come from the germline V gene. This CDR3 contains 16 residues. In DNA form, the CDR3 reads TGTGCCAGCACCAAAAGGATTCAGTCCAGCACAGATACGCAGTATTTT. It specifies CASTKRIQSSTDTQYF.

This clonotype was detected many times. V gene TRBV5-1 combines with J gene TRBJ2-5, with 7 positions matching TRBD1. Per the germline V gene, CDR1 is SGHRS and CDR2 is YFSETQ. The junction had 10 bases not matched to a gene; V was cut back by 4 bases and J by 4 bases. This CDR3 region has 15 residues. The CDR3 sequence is CASSASGQVGETQYF. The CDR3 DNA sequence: TGCGCCAGCAGCGCCTCTGGACAGGTGGGAGAGACCCAGTACTTC.